Below, 28 T cell receptor beta chains from the same sample are listed, as sequenced in a study of vaccination and CD4 T cells after COVID-19. Oncomine TCR Beta short-read sequencing was applied to DNA from cultured CD4+ T cells. MiXCR was run by TCRdb on the PCR reads, yielding one entry per CDR3 protein. The sample has about 6,600 distinct CDR3 sequences; under 65% are singletons. For these receptors, no antigen is known. The treatment: approximately 11-day PBMC culture with coronavirus spike peptide pools or control peptides (ViraFEST assay). The unexposed donor gave CD4+ T cells before the COVID-19 pandemic (2011-2018). The sequencing sample was made of CD4+ T cells from blood, cultured in vitro. The receptors were sampled from a human donor in good health.

The J gene is TRBJ1-1, the V gene TRBV19, with unresolved D. Germline lookup yields CDR1 LNHDA and CDR2 SQIVND (reference sequence). V lost 5 bases and J 0 bases, leaving 10 bases between the germline ends. This CDR3 has 14 residues. As DNA, the CDR3 is TGTGCCAGTAGTCGACCGGTCATGAACACTGAAGCTTTCTTT. It codes for CASSRPVMNTEAFF.

This clonotype was seen only a few times. The chain couples TRBV7-9 to TRBJ1-1; maybe TRBD1 (6 bases). Germline CDR1 reads SEHNR; CDR2 reads FQNEAQ (reference sequence). This CDR3 has 14 residues. V lost 5 bases to trimming and J lost 6 bases, with 16 bases between them. The CDR3 DNA is TGTGCCAGCAGCCCGCAGGGGTTCACGGCTGAAGCTTTCTTT. Amino acid sequence: CASSPQGFTAEAFF.

The rearrangement uses TRBV30 and TRBJ1-1; maybe TRBD1 (6 bases). This CDR3 contains 13 residues. The V gene lost 5 bases and the J gene lost 1 base, with 11 bases spanning the gap. In germline, CDR1 is GTSNPN, CDR2 SVGIG (reference sequence). The CDR3: CAWAGHGNTEAFF. The CDR3 nucleotides are TGTGCCTGGGCGGGACACGGGAACACTGAAGCTTTCTTT.

The chain combines TRBV2 with TRBJ1-2, with 9 nucleotides matching TRBD1. Germline loops: CDR1 SNHLY, CDR2 FYNNEI. Trimming took 7 bases from V and 10 from J; bases not matched to a gene: 4. The CDR3 runs 11 residues. The CDR3 region has the DNA TGTGCCAGCATTCGGACAGGGGACTACACCTTC. Residues: CASIRTGDYTF. The full variable domain, its missing parts supplied by reference TRBV2 and TRBJ1-2, is EPEVTQTPSHQVTQMGQEVILRCVPISNHLYFYWYRQILGQKVEFLVSFYNNEISEKSEIFDDQFSVERPDGSNFTLKIRSTKLEDSAMYFCASIRTGDYTFGSGTRLTVV.

The rearrangement uses TRBV5-5 and TRBJ1-5; no clear D. There are 20 residues in the CDR3. The germline gives CDR1 SGHKS, CDR2 YYEKEE (reference sequence). The V gene lost 4 bases and the J gene lost 0 bases, with 26 bases spanning the gap. Here the CDR3 reads CASSPRLRSGLSISNQPQHF. The CDR3 DNA reads as TGTGCCAGCAGCCCCCGACTTCGGTCTGGACTTTCAATTAGCAATCAGCCCCAGCATTTT.

This clonotype showed up just a few times. The rearrangement joins TRBV6-1 to TRBJ1-5, with a tentative D call TRBD1 (5 bases). Germline values: CDR1 MNHNS, CDR2 SASEGT. V was shortened by 7 bases and J by 5 bases, with 12 bases between the two germline ends. This CDR3 has 13 residues. The DNA for the CDR3 is TGTGCCAGCAAAATTCAGGGCTATCAGCCCCAGCATTTT. It codes for CASKIQGYQPQHF.

This clonotype has a handful of counts. The V gene is TRBV27, the J gene TRBJ2-5; 11 bases line up with TRBD2. Germline values: CDR1 MNHEY, CDR2 SMNVEV (reference sequence). The V gene end was trimmed by 1 base and the J gene end by 5 bases; junction bases not matched to a gene: 3. The CDR3 runs to 15 residues. The CDR3 DNA is TGTGCCAGCAGTTTATTAGCGGGGGGGAGTGAGACCCAGTACTTC. Its translation: CASSLLAGGSETQYF.

The rearrangement uses TRBV7-2 and TRBJ2-1; the D gene could be TRBD1 or TRBD2 (6 bases each). Germline V CDR1 and CDR2: SGHTA, FQGNSA. CDR3 length equals 14 residues. V was pared by 1 base and J by 15 bases, with 19 bases between. For the CDR3, the DNA is TGTGCCAGCAGCTTAGGGGCTAGCCAAGGGGGGTGGTTCTTC. As protein: CASSLGASQGGWFF.

The rearrangement uses TRBV20-1 and TRBJ1-1, with D hard to call. V lost 6 bases and J lost 1, with 9 bases in between. This CDR3 contains 12 residues. Germline loops: CDR1 DFQATT, CDR2 SNEGSKA (reference sequence). In DNA, the CDR3 is TGCAGTGCCCCACCCGAGAACACTGAAGCTTTCTTT. Translated, it gives CSAPPENTEAFF.

The chain combines TRBV19 with TRBJ1-2; no clear D. The CDR3 spans 12 residues. With 5 bases removed from V and 7 bases from J, the gap between germline ends came to 11 bases. Germline V lookup: CDR1 LNHDA, CDR2 SQIVND (reference sequence). CDR3 bases: TGTGCCAGTAGTCCCCTCTCGGGTGGCTACACCTTC. As protein: CASSPLSGGYTF.

This chain connects TRBV20-1 to TRBJ2-3; the D gene is possibly TRBD2 (7 bases). The CDR3 runs to 13 residues. The V gene's germline CDR1 is DFQATT and CDR2 SNEGSKA (reference sequence). Deletions cut 6 bases from V and 1 base from J, with 11 bases between. The CDR3 nucleotides read TGCAGTGCCCAAGGGGGGGGCACAGATACGCAGTATTTT. Protein product: CSAQGGGTDTQYF.

V and J are TRBV20-1 and TRBJ2-1, with a possible D match to TRBD1 (5 bases). The CDR3 spans 14 residues. The ends were cut back, 1 base at V and 5 bases at J, with 12 bases in the middle. Germline V CDR1 and CDR2: DFQATT, SNEGSKA (reference sequence). Here the CDR3 reads CSARGRVPHNEQFF. CDR3 bases: TGCAGTGCTAGAGGCAGGGTTCCCCACAATGAGCAGTTCTTC.

This clonotype was recorded a few times. This chain connects TRBV7-8 to TRBJ2-2; 9 positions agree with TRBD1. The CDR3 runs to 16 residues. CDR1 is SGHVS and CDR2 is FQNEAQ in the germline V gene. V was pared by 5 bases and J by 3 bases, with 7 bases of the junction left unmatched. The CDR3 is CASSKTGGTYTGELFF. CDR3 sequence (DNA): TGTGCCAGCAGCAAAACAGGGGGCACGTACACCGGGGAGCTGTTTTTT.

The rearrangement uses TRBV2 and TRBJ1-2; D gene unclear. The V gene lost 8 bases and the J gene lost 6 bases, with 16 bases spanning the gap. This CDR3 contains 13 residues. Looked up from germline, CDR1 is SNHLY and CDR2 is FYNNEI. CDR3 residues: CASGRDLSDGYTF. CDR3 DNA sequence: TGTGCCAGCGGCCGGGATTTAAGTGATGGCTACACCTTC.

The CDR3 protein is CASSLAAGQYF. The CDR3 nucleotides are TGTGCCAGCAGTTTGGCGGCAGGACAGTACTTC. The chain combines TRBV12-3 or TRBV12-4 with TRBJ2-7, with D uncertain. The CDR3 consists of 11 residues. Trimming shortened V by 3 bases and J by 10 bases, and 10 bases separated the two germline ends.

This clonotype was counted between two and nine times. CDR3 in amino acids: CASTQPQGGQPQHF. For the CDR3, the DNA is TGTGCCAGCACCCAACCACAGGGCGGTCAGCCCCAGCATTTT. The chain uses TRBV28 and TRBJ1-5, with TRBD1 as a possible D gene (6 bases). Germline lookup yields CDR1 MDHEN and CDR2 SYDVKM. Between the trimmed V and J ends, which lost 7 bases and 6 bases, there was a span of 16 bases. CDR3 length equals 14 residues.

The rearrangement joins TRBV18 to TRBJ2-2; no definite D call. CDR1 is KGHSH, CDR2 LQKENI, per germline. Trimming pared 2 bases from V and 2 bases from J, leaving 0 bases between. This CDR3 is built from 12 residues. The DNA for the CDR3 is TGTGCCAGCTCACCAAACACCGGGGAGCTGTTTTTT. Amino acids: CASSPNTGELFF.

The V call is TRBV7-2, the J call TRBJ1-5; 12 nucleotides match TRBD1. Germline lookup yields CDR1 SGHTA and CDR2 FQGNSA. The CDR3 runs 16 residues. The J segment lost 2 bases and the V segment lost 4 bases, leaving 3 bases of the junction unmatched. The CDR3 DNA sequence: TGTGCCAGCAGCTGGGGGACAGGGGGCGGCAATCAGCCCCAGCATTTT. Residues: CASSWGTGGGNQPQHF.

This clonotype was seen more than once but under ten times. J is TRBJ1-5 and V is TRBV7-2, with TRBD1 matching over 7 bases. J lost 0 bases, V lost 5 bases, and 13 bases had no gene match. CDR1 SGHTA and CDR2 FQGNSA come from the germline V gene. This CDR3 is 18 amino acids long. The CDR3 nucleotides are TGTGCCAGCAGCCCCTCCTCGGGACAGCTTTATAGCAATCAGCCCCAGCATTTT. Encoded protein: CASSPSSGQLYSNQPQHF.

This chain connects TRBV30 to TRBJ2-7; 8 bases are a match to TRBD2. Per the germline V gene, CDR1 is GTSNPN and CDR2 is SVGIG (reference sequence). The CDR3 is made up of 14 amino acids. Losses at the gene ends were 0 bases for V and 4 bases for J; bases not matched to a gene: 5. The CDR3 protein is CAWSVSGGGYEQYF. For the CDR3, the DNA is TGTGCCTGGAGTGTCTCGGGAGGGGGATACGAGCAGTACTTC.

CDR3 nucleotide sequence: TGTGCCAGCAGCCAAGGACAGGGGGACCGTTCTGAAGCTTTCTTT. This sequence encodes CASSQGQGDRSEAFF. The rearrangement uses TRBV4-2 and TRBJ1-1, with 9 bases fitting TRBD1. J was trimmed by 6 bases and V by 1 base; bases with no gene match: 6. The CDR3 contains 15 residues. Germline-derived CDR1 and CDR2 are LGHNA and YNFKEQ.

This sequence joins TRBV6-1 and TRBJ1-5; 9 bases match TRBD1. V trimming: 8 bases; J trimming: 1 base; junction bases outside the gene matches: 9. The CDR3 contains 16 residues. The germline CDR1 and CDR2 sequences are MNHNS and SASEGT. The CDR3 DNA is TGTGCCAGCTGGACAGGGGTGGAAATAAGCAATCAGCCCCAGCATTTT. It codes for CASWTGVEISNQPQHF.

This clonotype has more than one count but fewer than ten. This chain uses TRBV6-1 with TRBJ1-5; D possibly corresponds to TRBD1 (5 bases). The CDR3 contains 17 residues. Per the germline V gene, CDR1 is MNHNS and CDR2 is SASEGT. V was clipped by 10 bases and J by 6 bases, with 28 bases between them. Written as DNA, the CDR3 is TGTGCCACCAAGTACCATAAAACAGGCCCTGGAGGTCAGCCCCAGCATTTT. It specifies CATKYHKTGPGGQPQHF.

This clonotype turned up a few times. The V and J genes are TRBV6-1 and TRBJ1-2, with 7 bases matching TRBD1. Trimming removed 2 bases from V and 5 bases from J; junction bases left unmatched: 5. This CDR3 is 14 amino acids long. Looked up from germline, CDR1 is MNHNS and CDR2 is SASEGT. As DNA, the CDR3 is TGTGCCAGCAGTGAAAACGACAGGGATTATGGCTACACCTTC. As protein: CASSENDRDYGYTF.

This clonotype was counted only a few times. CDR3 protein: CASKLATGEQQETQYF. The CDR3 nucleotides read TGCGCCAGCAAGTTGGCGACAGGAGAACAACAAGAGACCCAGTACTTC. This sequence joins TRBV5-1 and TRBJ2-5; maybe TRBD1 (6 bases). V lost 6 bases and J lost 2, with 20 bases in between. This CDR3 is 16 amino acids long. Germline CDR1 SGHRS, CDR2 YFSETQ.

The genes are TRBV6-2 or TRBV6-3 and TRBJ1-2; 7 nucleotides line up with TRBD1. The CDR3 contains 14 residues. V shed 5 bases and J 8 bases; nucleotides not matched to a gene: 11. Per the germline V gene, CDR1 is MNHEY and CDR2 is SVGEGT. The CDR3: CASSTDRVSHGYTF. CDR3 in DNA: TGTGCCAGCAGTACCGACAGGGTATCGCACGGCTACACCTTC.

This clonotype was observed a handful of times. The chain is built from TRBV10-1 and TRBJ2-2, with 10 positions matching TRBD1. This CDR3 has 13 residues. Unmatched junction bases numbered 1, after V lost 7 bases and J lost 5 bases. The germline V gene has CDR1 WNHNN and CDR2 SYGVQD (reference sequence). The CDR3: CASKGQGTGELFF. DNA of the CDR3: TGCGCCAGCAAGGGACAGGGGACCGGGGAGCTGTTTTTT.

J is TRBJ1-1 and V is TRBV7-9; TRBD1 aligns across 7 bases. V lost 6 bases to trimming and J lost 4 bases; unmatched junction nucleotides: 11. Germline CDR1 is SEHNR and CDR2 is FQNEAQ (reference sequence). The CDR3 consists of 15 residues. The CDR3 coding sequence is TGTGCCAGCAGGGCCAAGGACAGGCTAGGCACTGAAGCTTTCTTT. Its protein is CASRAKDRLGTEAFF.